The count of the clone carrying this T cell receptor beta chain is one. The ends were cut back, 3 bases at V and 8 bases at J, with 8 bases in the middle. Germline assignment: CDR1 LNHDA and CDR2 SQIVND (reference sequence). The CDR3 extends over 12 amino acids. The data were obtained in a study of blood T cell repertoires in COVID-19. Authors' data handling: Amplification of reference gene primers was used by the study to estimate nucleated cell counts. TCRdb's table, derived via immunoSEQ multiplex PCR, lists solely in-frame clones and lacks some. That table supplies the V and J calls and clone size; D and trimming were determined from the DNA. Of tens of thousands of clones detected, around 90% appear once; the ten largest clones hold approximately 7.8%.

Specimen: peripheral blood. V is TRBV19 and J is TRBJ2-1, with D maybe TRBD2 (5 bases). This TCR was recovered from a man aged 45 to 65 with active COVID-19. CDR3 coding DNA: TGTGCCAGTAGTATTCCGGGGTATGAGCAGTTCTTC. The encoded protein is CASSIPGYEQFF.